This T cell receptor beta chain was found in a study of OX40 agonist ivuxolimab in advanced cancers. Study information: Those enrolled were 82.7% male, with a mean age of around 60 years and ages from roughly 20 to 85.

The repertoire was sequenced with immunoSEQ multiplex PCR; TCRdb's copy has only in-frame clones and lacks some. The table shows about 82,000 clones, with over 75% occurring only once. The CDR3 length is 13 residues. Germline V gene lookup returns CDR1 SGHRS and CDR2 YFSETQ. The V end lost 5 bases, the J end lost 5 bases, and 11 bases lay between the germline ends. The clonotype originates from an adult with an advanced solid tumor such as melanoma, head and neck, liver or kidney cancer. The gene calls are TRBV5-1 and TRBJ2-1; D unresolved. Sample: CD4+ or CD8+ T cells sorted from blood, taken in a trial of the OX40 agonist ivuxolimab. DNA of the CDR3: TGCGCCAGCAGGGACGGAGAGAACAATGAGCAGTTCTTC. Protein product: CASRDGENNEQFF.